These T cell receptor beta chains were read from a single sample in a study of blood T cell repertoires in COVID-19. Data came from immunoSEQ multiplex PCR; TCRdb stores just in-frame clones and leaves some out. The sample includes roughly 380,000 clones, approximately 89% of them seen just once. Sample: peripheral blood. The receptors shown here come from a woman aged 35 to 49 with COVID-19, enrolled during active disease. The CDR3 runs from the conserved cysteine through the conserved F or W. D genes are given only for firm matches. Clone size is given for some rows only: seen once, a few or many times, or a class if the clone is expanded.

TRBJ1-1,once,TRBV3-1/TRBV3-2,NA,CASRNKGKGEIPEAFF,TGTGCCAGCAGAAACAAAGGAAAGGGAGAGATTCCTGAAGCTTTCTTT
TRBJ2-1,few,TRBV7-2,TRBD2,CASSSSGSISNEQFF,TGTGCCAGCAGCTCTAGCGGGAGCATCTCCAATGAGCAGTTCTTC
TRBJ2-7,once,TRBV6-2/TRBV6-3,TRBD2,CASSLLAGAHEYF,TGTGCCAGCAGTCTACTAGCGGGGGCCCACGAGTACTTC
TRBJ2-6,NA,TRBV29-1,TRBD1,CSVRTTGGSGANVLTF,TGCAGCGTTCGTACTACAGGGGGCTCTGGGGCCAACGTCCTGACTTTC
TRBJ1-6,NA,TRBV4-3,NA,CASSRETGESSYNSPLHF,TGCGCCAGCAGCCGGGAAACCGGGGAGAGCTCCTATAATTCACCCCTCCACTTT
TRBJ2-7,NA,TRBV11-2,TRBD2,CASSFPGGGTYEQYF,TGTGCCAGCAGCTTCCCGGGCGGGGGAACCTACGAGCAGTACTTC
TRBJ2-5,once,TRBV19,NA,CASSQFSLQETQYF,TGTGCCAGTAGTCAATTTAGCCTCCAAGAGACCCAGTACTTC
TRBJ2-3,once,TRBV5-4,TRBD2,CASSLDGGARSDTQYF,TGTGCCAGCAGCTTGGACGGGGGGGCTCGGTCAGATACGCAGTATTTT
TRBJ1-1,NA,TRBV19,NA,CASSIRTGNTEAFF,TGTGCCAGTAGTATACGGACGGGAAACACTGAAGCTTTCTTT
TRBJ1-1,NA,TRBV19,NA,CASRVEVLNTEAFF,TGTGCCAGTAGGGTTGAGGTCCTGAACACTGAAGCTTTCTTT
TRBJ2-7,NA,TRBV6-5,NA,CASSYSSSGPYEQYF,TGTGCCAGCAGTTACTCGAGTAGCGGCCCCTACGAGCAGTACTTC
TRBJ2-7,NA,TRBV15,TRBD1,CATSRGDRGGSEQYF,TGTGCCACCAGCAGGGGGGACAGGGGCGGCTCCGAGCAGTACTTC
TRBJ1-5,NA,TRBV6-5,NA,CASSSINAGNQPQHF,TGTGCCAGCAGTTCCATCAACGCAGGGAATCAGCCCCAGCATTTT
TRBJ2-7,NA,TRBV30,TRBD2,CAAGRREPLGQYF,TGTGCCGCGGGGCGGCGGGAGCCTTTGGGGCAGTACTTC
TRBJ2-1,NA,TRBV14,NA,CASSQNRVRYWDEQFF,TGTGCCAGCAGCCAGAACAGGGTGAGGTACTGGGATGAGCAGTTCTTC
TRBJ1-5,few,TRBV5-8,NA,CASRGQSRLQPQHF,TGTGCCAGCAGAGGACAGTCTCGTCTTCAGCCCCAGCATTTT
TRBJ2-7,NA,TRBV15,TRBD1,CATRRGTGTYEQYF,TGTGCCACCCGCCGGGGGACAGGAACCTACGAGCAGTACTTC
TRBJ1-6,NA,TRBV18,NA,CASSPAGRQSPLHF,TGTGCCAGCTCACCAGCAGGGAGGCAGTCACCCCTCCACTTT
TRBJ2-7,NA,TRBV11-2,NA,CASSLGQISYEQYF,TGTGCCAGCAGCTTAGGACAAATCTCCTACGAGCAGTACTTC
TRBJ2-5,NA,TRBV7-9,NA,CASSFPPVIAETQYF,TGTGCCAGCAGCTTCCCCCCGGTTATTGCGGAGACCCAGTACTTC
TRBJ2-7,NA,TRBV7-2,NA,CASSLVAGARSSYEQYF,TGTGCCAGCAGCTTAGTTGCGGGCGCGCGAAGCTCCTACGAGCAGTACTTC
TRBJ2-5,NA,TRBV1,NA,CTSSQGRRRGETQYF,TGCACCAGCAGCCAAGGGCGGCGGAGGGGAGAGACCCAGTACTTC
TRBJ2-1,NA,TRBV9,TRBD2,CASSPHPSGDYNEQFF,TGTGCCAGCAGCCCGCACCCTAGCGGAGATTACAATGAGCAGTTCTTC
TRBJ2-7,NA,TRBV9,TRBD2,CASSQGLAGAREQYF,TGTGCCAGCAGCCAGGGACTAGCGGGAGCAAGAGAGCAGTACTTC
TRBJ1-6,NA,TRBV19,NA,CASSTQGSYNSPLHF,TGTGCCAGTAGTACACAGGGATCCTATAATTCACCCCTCCACTTT
TRBJ2-1,once,TRBV6-5,TRBD2,CASSYSGTSGNNEQFF,TGTGCCAGCAGTTACTCCGGGACTAGCGGAAACAATGAGCAGTTCTTC
TRBJ1-2,NA,TRBV5-4,NA,CASSLPGATNYGYTF,TGTGCCAGCAGCTTACCAGGGGCCACTAACTATGGCTACACCTTC
TRBJ1-2,NA,TRBV6-5,TRBD1,CASSSQRGTGGGYTF,TGTGCCAGCAGTTCCCAAAGGGGGACAGGGGGTGGCTACACCTTC